This record covers a single T cell receptor beta chain. No antigen is known for it. The same CDR3 arises from other DNA sequences in this sample as well. V lost 0 bases to trimming and J lost 2 bases, with 8 bases between them. CDR3 size: 15 residues. CDR1 SGHRS and CDR2 YFSETQ come from the germline V gene. The sample comes from a study of CD8+ T cells in alopecia areata. It was cDNA, reverse transcribed from extracted RNA, that served as the sequencing template. Using immunoSEQ multiplex PCR, the repertoire was profiled, and TCRdb retains in-frame clones only, with some absent. The sample records 250,000 or so clones, roughly two thirds being singletons. Study-wide points: Mice gave a clearer picture of TCR sharing than patients did, possibly for HLA-related reasons.

The V gene is TRBV5-1, the J gene TRBJ2-2, with D maybe TRBD1 (5 bases). Sequenced here: CD4+ T cells sorted from blood, sampled at week 0. The receptor's source is a human donor with alopecia areata. The CDR3 DNA follows: TGCGCCAGCAGCTTGGGACAGCCAAACACCGGGGAGCTGTTTTTT. Translation gives CASSLGQPNTGELFF.